What follows describes a single T cell receptor (beta chain). This entry is derived from a study of CD8 T cells in Susac syndrome. With random hexamers, roughly 0.45 to 1 ug RNA was reverse transcribed. It was immunoSEQ multiplex PCR that amplified TCR beta CDR3 across 54 Vbeta and 13 Jbeta. TCRdb re-analysed the immunoSEQ multiplex PCR reads in MiXCR, keeping a single row per CDR3 protein. The sample has approximately 110,000 distinct CDR3 sequences, 90% to 95% seen once; the top ten hold more than 0.075%. Germline CDR1 and CDR2: SEHNR and FQNEAQ (reference sequence). V was trimmed by 2 bases and J by 5 bases, leaving 7 bases between them. CDR3 length equals 13 residues.

Material: CD4+ T cells from PBMCs. This TCR was sampled from a human donor in good health. The rearrangement uses TRBV7-9 and TRBJ1-5; the D is unclear. CDR3 sequence reads: CASSLSGDQPQHF. CDR3 coding DNA: TGTGCCAGCAGCTTATCGGGAGATCAGCCCCAGCATTTT.